This entry describes one T cell receptor beta chain. The protocol was immunoSEQ multiplex PCR, while the TCRdb copy is restricted to in-frame clones and leaves out a portion. Found here are roughly 250,000 clones, roughly nine tenths of them singletons; the top ten hold about 6%. The length of the CDR3 is 14 residues. Per germline, CDR1 LGHDT and CDR2 YNNKEL (reference sequence). Trimming shortened V by 1 base and J by 4 bases, and 11 bases separated the two germline ends. The data belong to a study of blood T cell repertoires in COVID-19. Residents of about two dozen US areas, aged about 18 to 89 years, made up the participants.

The TCR was taken from a woman aged 25 to 39 with acute COVID-19. V and J are TRBV3-1 (or the pseudogene TRBV3-2) and TRBJ2-7, with unresolved D. The sequencing input was PBMCs or T cells enriched from blood (not recorded which). CDR3: CASSQGPTIYEQYF. The CDR3 DNA follows: TGTGCCAGCAGCCAAGGGCCGACAATATACGAGCAGTACTTC.